Shown below are 32 T cell receptor beta chains from a single sample sequenced in a study of T cell repertoires in cytomegalovirus infection. These receptors' targets are unknown. TCRdb analysed the reads with MiXCR anew, one entry per CDR3 protein. The top ten clones hold around half of a sample with 150,000 or so distinct CDR3 sequences, roughly a third of them seen once. The sequenced sample was CD8+ T cells from cultured PBMCs, obtained from culture after CMV antigen stimulation. These receptors originate from a human donor in good health (CMV status not recorded). Some clones in this sample may be carry-over from other donors' samples.

The V gene is TRBV7-3, the J gene TRBJ1-6; 10 bases line up with TRBD1. This CDR3 contains 17 residues. V lost 2 bases, J lost 7 bases, and 8 bases stayed unmatched. The germline gives CDR1 SGHTA, CDR2 FQGTGA. The CDR3 spells CASSLAAGTGENSPLHF. CDR3 DNA: TGTGCCAGCAGCTTAGCAGCCGGGACAGGGGAGAATTCACCCCTCCACTTT.

V gene TRBV5-4 combines with J gene TRBJ2-2; TRBD1 agrees at 8 bases. Trimming at V came to 1 base and at J to 5 bases, leaving 4 bases not matched to a gene. CDR3 size: 15 residues. Germline CDR1 and CDR2: SGHNT and YYREEE (reference sequence). The CDR3 protein is CASSLPGGVTGELFF. The CDR3 nucleotides are TGTGCCAGCAGCTTGCCAGGGGGCGTGACCGGGGAGCTGTTTTTT.

This sequence joins TRBV2 and TRBJ1-2; weak D call: TRBD1 (5 bases). This CDR3 comprises 13 residues. The germline gives CDR1 SNHLY, CDR2 FYNNEI. Trimming removed 0 bases at V and 4 bases at J, with 6 bases between. CDR3 DNA: TGTGCCAGCAGTGAAGCTGGGGCCTATGGCTACACCTTC. Translating it yields CASSEAGAYGYTF. The entire variable domain, with the rest obtained from reference TRBV2 and TRBJ1-2, is as follows: EPEVTQTPSHQVTQMGQEVILRCVPISNHLYFYWYRQILGQKVEFLVSFYNNEISEKSEIFDDQFSVERPDGSNFTLKIRSTKLEDSAMYFCASSEAGAYGYTFGSGTRLTVV.

The rearrangement uses TRBV7-7 and TRBJ2-1; 9 nucleotides line up with TRBD1. CDR1 and CDR2 from the germline V gene are SSHAT and FNYEAQ (reference sequence). The CDR3 extends over 15 amino acids. V lost 1 base to trimming and J lost 2 bases; unmatched junction nucleotides: 0. The CDR3 here is CASSLDRGPYNEQFF. In DNA form, the CDR3 reads TGTGCCAGCAGCTTAGACAGGGGGCCCTACAATGAGCAGTTCTTC.

The V call is TRBV20-1, the J call TRBJ1-1, with a weak D call TRBD1 (5 bases). Germline V lookup: CDR1 DFQATT, CDR2 SNEGSKA (reference sequence). The CDR3 length is 16 residues. The V gene lost 6 bases and the J gene lost 5 bases, with 25 bases spanning the gap. The CDR3 region is CSAEPRDLLWGTEAFF. The CDR3 DNA sequence: TGCAGTGCGGAACCCCGGGACTTACTTTGGGGTACTGAAGCTTTCTTT.

This clonotype was observed many times. The chain couples TRBV7-2 to TRBJ1-1; 7 bases are shared with TRBD1. Germline V CDR1 and CDR2: SGHTA, FQGNSA. The CDR3 is 13 residues long. V dropped 4 bases and J dropped 5; count of bases not matched to a gene: 4. In DNA, the CDR3 is TGTGCCAGCAGCTCTATCAGGGGGACTGAAGCTTTCTTT. Amino acids: CASSSIRGTEAFF.

Only a few counts were recorded for this clonotype. The chain has TRBV7-6 and TRBJ2-1; weak D call: TRBD2 (5 bases). V was trimmed by 5 bases and J by 4 bases, leaving 12 bases between them. This CDR3 has 14 amino acids. Germline V CDR1 and CDR2: SGHVS, FNYEAQ. DNA of the CDR3: TGTGCCAGCAGCCAAGGACGAGGGTACAATGAGCAGTTCTTC. It encodes CASSQGRGYNEQFF.

The J gene is TRBJ2-1, the V gene TRBV27; D remains ambiguous. CDR3 length equals 13 residues. V was pared by 6 bases and J by 2 bases, with 8 bases between. CDR1 is MNHEY, CDR2 SMNVEV, per germline (reference sequence). For the CDR3, the DNA is TGTGCCAGCAGCCTTACTCCCTACAATGAGCAGTTCTTC. Translating it yields CASSLTPYNEQFF.

V gene TRBV19 combines with J gene TRBJ1-2; perhaps TRBD1 as D (5 bases). CDR1 and CDR2 from the germline V gene are LNHDA and SQIVND (reference sequence). Trimming cost V 6 bases and J 2 bases, with 22 bases left between them. The CDR3 is made up of 17 amino acids. CDR3 loop: CASSAFHSLRGNYGYTF. DNA for the CDR3: TGTGCCAGTAGCGCTTTTCATAGTCTACGGGGGAACTATGGCTACACCTTC.

This clonotype was recorded only once. This chain links TRBV7-9 with TRBJ1-4, with D perhaps matching TRBD1 (6 bases). With 4 bases removed from V and 0 bases from J, the gap between germline ends came to 15 bases. Germline CDR1 reads SEHNR; CDR2 reads FQNEAQ (reference sequence). The CDR3 length is 17 residues. CDR3 region: CASSSSWGGPTNEKLFF. CDR3 in DNA: TGTGCCAGCAGCTCTAGTTGGGGGGGCCCAACTAATGAAAAACTGTTTTTT.

This chain connects TRBV29-1 to TRBJ2-1; the match to TRBD2 covers 12 bases. This CDR3 comprises 13 residues. Trimming removed 3 bases from V and 8 bases from J; junction bases left unmatched: 2. Germline V gene lookup returns CDR1 SQVTM and CDR2 ANQGSEA. The DNA for the CDR3 is TGCAGCGTTGATCCTAGCGGGGGGGATGAGCAGTTCTTC. This translates into CSVDPSGGDEQFF.

This clonotype was seen more than once but under ten times. The rearrangement uses TRBV10-3 and TRBJ2-2; 7 bases align to TRBD2. Trimming at V came to 5 bases and at J to 3 bases, leaving 9 bases not matched to a gene. The CDR3 spans 16 residues. Germline V lookup: CDR1 ENHRY, CDR2 SYGVKD. The CDR3 nucleotides read TGTGCCATCAGTCCCTCCCGGACTAGAGACACCGGGGAGCTGTTTTTT. This translates into CAISPSRTRDTGELFF.

This clonotype was seen more than once but under ten times. The chain uses TRBV4-1 and TRBJ1-2; weak D call: TRBD1 (6 bases). There are 15 residues in the CDR3. CDR1 is MGHRA and CDR2 is YSYEKL in the germline V gene. Trimming removed 3 bases from V and 2 bases from J, with 13 bases in between. The DNA for the CDR3 is TGCGCCAGCAGCCAGATCGGGGGCGCGAACTATGGCTACACCTTC. Its protein product is CASSQIGGANYGYTF.

The V call is TRBV19, the J call TRBJ2-3, with 9 bases identical to TRBD2. J lost 3 bases, V lost 5 bases, and 3 bases had no gene match. Germline lookup yields CDR1 LNHDA and CDR2 SQIVND (reference sequence). The CDR3 is made up of 14 amino acids. CDR3 in amino acids: CASSGGGGTDTQYF. CDR3 nucleotide sequence: TGTGCCAGTAGTGGCGGGGGGGGGACAGATACGCAGTATTTT.

This clonotype has only a few counts. V gene TRBV7-9 combines with J gene TRBJ1-1; D ambiguous. The CDR3 totals 12 residues. V shed 1 base and J shed 12 bases, with 12 bases lying between them. Germline-derived CDR1 and CDR2 are SEHNR and FQNEAQ (reference sequence). The CDR3 nucleotides read TGTGCCAGCAGCTTAGAAGGCAGTCGGACTTTCTTT. Residues: CASSLEGSRTFF.

This clonotype was picked up a small number of times. This chain joins TRBV12-3 or TRBV12-4 and TRBJ2-7; the match to TRBD1 covers 10 bases. Unmatched junction bases numbered 6, after V lost 5 bases and J lost 2 bases. The CDR3 extends over 15 amino acids. The CDR3 protein is CASSPRDRGAYEQYF. The CDR3 nucleotides are TGTGCCAGCAGTCCCCGGGACAGGGGCGCCTACGAGCAGTACTTC.

This clonotype has only a few counts. The chain links TRBV7-2 to TRBJ2-7; possible D gene TRBD2, 5 bases. This CDR3 comprises 13 residues. The V gene's germline CDR1 is SGHTA and CDR2 FQGNSA. V dropped 4 bases and J dropped 4 bases, with 11 bases sitting between them. Here the CDR3 DNA reads TGTGCCAGCAGCTCAGTACTAGATTACGAGCAGTACTTC. As protein: CASSSVLDYEQYF.

The chain recombines TRBV7-4 with TRBJ1-1; D possibly corresponds to TRBD1 (6 bases). Trimming cost V 10 bases and J 0 bases, with 9 bases left between them. There are 12 residues in the CDR3. Germline V gene sequence: CDR1 SGHVT, CDR2 SQSDAQ. The CDR3 spells CATNRVNTEAFF. The CDR3 DNA reads TGTGCCACCAACAGGGTGAACACTGAAGCTTTCTTT.

The rearrangement uses TRBV12-3 or TRBV12-4 and TRBJ2-7; 7 positions match TRBD1. The J segment lost 3 bases and the V segment lost 4 bases, leaving 9 bases of the junction unmatched. CDR3 length: 15 residues. The CDR3 nucleotides are TGTGCCAGCAGTTCCCCACCGACAGGGTACTACGAGCAGTACTTC. It translates to CASSSPPTGYYEQYF.

This clonotype was seen more than once but under ten times. The chain uses TRBV5-1 and TRBJ2-7, with 11 bases aligning to TRBD1. CDR3 length equals 14 residues. Germline lookup yields CDR1 SGHRS and CDR2 YFSETQ. After removal of 3 bases from V and 5 bases from J, the junction contained 4 bases not matched to a gene. The CDR3, as DNA: TGCGCCAGCAGCTCCCGGACAGGGGGCGACGAGCAGTACTTC. This gives the protein CASSSRTGGDEQYF.

This clonotype was seen more than once but under ten times. The V call is TRBV4-1, the J call TRBJ1-5, with D possibly TRBD1 on 5 matching bases. Trimming took off 1 base at V and 3 bases at J, with 10 bases between the two ends. CDR3 length: 15 amino acids. The germline CDR1 and CDR2 sequences are MGHRA and YSYEKL. The CDR3 DNA is TGCGCCAGCAGCCAAGTTGGGGGAAACAATCAGCCCCAGCATTTT. It specifies CASSQVGGNNQPQHF.

The chain couples TRBV12-3 or TRBV12-4 to TRBJ2-3; the match to TRBD2 covers 9 bases. The V gene end was trimmed by 7 bases and the J gene end by 1 base; junction bases not matched to a gene: 9. The CDR3 totals 16 residues. CDR3 sequence: CASTPGVAGGTDTQYF. In nucleotides, the CDR3 is TGTGCCAGCACCCCCGGGGTAGCGGGGGGCACAGATACGCAGTATTTT.

The chain is built from TRBV11-2 and TRBJ2-7; 9 nucleotides align to TRBD1. From germline, CDR1 is SGHAT and CDR2 FQNNGV. V shed 1 base and J 2 bases; nucleotides not matched to a gene: 6. The CDR3 is 16 residues long. The CDR3 DNA reads as TGTGCCAGCAGCTTAGCCGGGACAGGGCTCCCCTACGAGCAGTACTTC. Translated: CASSLAGTGLPYEQYF.

The chain has TRBV5-4 and TRBJ2-1, with D hard to call. This CDR3 has 12 amino acids. CDR1 is SGHNT and CDR2 is YYREEE in the germline V gene (reference sequence). V was pared by 4 bases and J by 7 bases, with 9 bases between. CDR3 protein: CASSDLINEQFF. The CDR3 bases are TGTGCCAGCAGCGACTTAATTAATGAGCAGTTCTTC.

This clonotype has more than one count but fewer than ten. This chain joins TRBV30 and TRBJ2-5; the D gene could be TRBD1 or TRBD2 (6 bases each). This CDR3 has 14 residues. Germline V CDR1 and CDR2: GTSNPN, SVGIG (reference sequence). The V end lost 0 bases, the J end lost 2 bases, and 10 bases lay between the germline ends. CDR3 sequence (DNA): TGTGCCTGGAGTGTAAGGGGGGCTCAAGAGACCCAGTACTTC. Its protein is CAWSVRGAQETQYF.

In this sample, this clonotype turned up a few times. The chain uses TRBV5-4 and TRBJ1-2; D uncertain. Per germline, CDR1 SGHNT and CDR2 YYREEE (reference sequence). The V and J ends lost 4 bases and 8 bases respectively, with 21 bases between them. The CDR3 sequence is 15 residues long. The CDR3 sequence: CASSLADLNPYGYTF. Here the CDR3 DNA reads TGTGCCAGCAGCCTGGCCGATTTGAATCCCTACGGCTACACCTTC.

The chain carries TRBV2 and TRBJ2-1; 9 bases are shared with TRBD1. V shed 7 bases and J 4 bases; nucleotides not matched to a gene: 5. This CDR3 region has 14 residues. Germline V CDR1 and CDR2: SNHLY, FYNNEI. The CDR3 nucleotides are TGTGCCAGCATACCGGGACAGGGTTACAATGAGCAGTTCTTC. Amino acids: CASIPGQGYNEQFF. Variable domain in full (rest from reference TRBV2 and TRBJ2-1): EPEVTQTPSHQVTQMGQEVILRCVPISNHLYFYWYRQILGQKVEFLVSFYNNEISEKSEIFDDQFSVERPDGSNFTLKIRSTKLEDSAMYFCASIPGQGYNEQFFGPGTRLTVL.

V is TRBV29-1 and J is TRBJ2-3; D is uncertain. The germline V gene has CDR1 SQVTM and CDR2 ANQGSEA. The V end was cut by 6 bases, the J end by 1 base, with 17 bases between. The CDR3 has 15 amino acids. The CDR3 reads CSVAPAGLGTDTQYF. The CDR3 nucleotides read TGCAGCGTGGCCCCGGCCGGGTTAGGCACAGATACGCAGTATTTT.

This chain joins TRBV27 and TRBJ2-7; 8 nucleotides match TRBD1. The CDR3 is 15 amino acids. Germline V gene lookup returns CDR1 MNHEY and CDR2 SMNVEV (reference sequence). V lost 3 bases and J lost 7; bases outside the gene matches: 11. The CDR3 DNA follows: TGTGCCAGCAGTTTGATGACAGGGGCGCTTGGGGAGCAGTACTTC. It specifies CASSLMTGALGEQYF.

This clonotype has just a few counts. This chain uses TRBV6-1 with TRBJ1-2; no reliable D call. The germline CDR1 and CDR2 sequences are MNHNS and SASEGT. Trimming stripped 3 bases from V and 4 bases from J, with 12 bases between. The CDR3 covers 14 residues. The CDR3 here is CASSDYGSIYGYTF. For the CDR3, the DNA is TGTGCCAGCAGTGACTACGGGAGCATCTATGGCTACACCTTC.

The rearrangement joins TRBV19 to TRBJ2-7; D is tentatively TRBD1 or TRBD2 (6 bases each). With 10 bases removed from V and 4 bases from J, the gap between germline ends came to 11 bases. Germline V gene data show CDR1 as LNHDA and CDR2 as SQIVND (reference sequence). The CDR3 has 11 residues. In DNA, the CDR3 is TGTGCCACCCGGAGGGGGTACGAGCAGTACTTC. Its protein product is CATRRGYEQYF.

This clonotype was counted only a few times. The chain links TRBV7-8 to TRBJ2-3; 8 bases line up with TRBD2. The trim removed 2 bases at V and 1 base at J, leaving 17 bases unmatched. Germline V gene data show CDR1 as SGHVS and CDR2 as FQNEAQ. This CDR3 comprises 20 residues. CDR3 DNA sequence: TGTGCCAGCAGCTTACCCTCGGTGCGGGGGGCCACAGAACGCACAGATACGCAGTATTTT. This sequence encodes CASSLPSVRGATERTDTQYF.